These 9 T cell receptor beta chains were all obtained from the same sample, sequenced in a study of CD8+CD57+ T cells in acquired aplastic anemia. Previously, flow cytometry had revealed CD8+CD57+ cell expansion in the patients chosen for sequencing. Researchers used genomic DNA as the template to profile TCR beta VDJ and CDR3. From the reads, TCRdb called clonotypes with MiXCR, one entry per CDR3 protein. Among approximately 150,000 distinct CDR3 sequences listed, 40% to 50% were seen once. Source material: sorted CD4+, CD8+, or CD8+CD57+ T cells (not recorded which) from PBMCs. The receptors stem from a human donor with aplastic anemia.

A few counts support this clonotype. V and J are TRBV12-5 and TRBJ2-7, with D perhaps matching TRBD2 (6 bases). The CDR3 is 14 amino acids. The V gene's germline CDR1 is LGHNT and CDR2 FRNRAP. Trimming cost V 1 base and J 0 bases, with 7 bases left between them. CDR3: CASGLDGSSYEQYF. In DNA form, the CDR3 reads TGTGCTAGTGGTTTGGACGGGAGCTCCTACGAGCAGTACTTC.

In this sample, this clonotype turned up many times. V gene TRBV10-1 combines with J gene TRBJ1-2; TRBD1 is a possible D gene (6 bases). V gave up 6 bases and J gave up 13 bases, with 15 bases separating them. From germline, CDR1 is WNHNN and CDR2 SYGVQD (reference sequence). This CDR3 is built from 11 residues. CDR3 region: CASRGGSRCTF. The CDR3 bases are TGCGCCAGCAGAGGGGGTTCTCGCTGCACCTTC.

This clonotype was found many times. V is TRBV29-1 and J is TRBJ2-3, with 7 bases that match TRBD2. Germline CDR1 and CDR2: SQVTM and ANQGSEA. Trimming removed 6 bases from V and 8 bases from J; junction bases left unmatched: 14. The CDR3 loop spans 14 amino acids. The CDR3, as DNA: TGCAGCGTGGAGGGGACTATATTTTTTGGTACGCAGTATTTT. Translated, it gives CSVEGTIFFGTQYF.

In this sample, this clonotype turned up many times. The rearrangement uses TRBV7-2 and TRBJ1-2; the D is unclear. Trimming left V 2 bases short and J 2 bases short, with 6 bases between. Germline loops: CDR1 SGHTA, CDR2 FQGNSA. The CDR3 has 13 residues. This chain's CDR3 is CASSLMQNYGYTF. Here the CDR3 DNA reads TGTGCCAGCAGCTTAATGCAAAACTATGGCTACACCTTC.

This clonotype was found many times. This sequence joins TRBV20-1 and TRBJ1-1, with 9 bases fitting TRBD1. Trimming removed 0 bases from V and 8 bases from J; junction bases left unmatched: 4. The CDR3 runs to 13 residues. Germline V lookup: CDR1 DFQATT, CDR2 SNEGSKA (reference sequence). CDR3 residues: CSARETGGREAFF. The CDR3 DNA reads TGCAGTGCTAGAGAAACAGGGGGCCGGGAAGCTTTCTTT.

The gene calls are TRBV10-3 and TRBJ1-2; D not certain. The V gene lost 7 bases and the J gene lost 6 bases, with 6 bases spanning the gap. CDR1 ENHRY and CDR2 SYGVKD come from the germline V gene. The CDR3 extends over 10 amino acids. Written as DNA, the CDR3 is TGTGCCATCAAGGGAGATGGCTACACCTTC. It specifies CAIKGDGYTF.

The chain is built from TRBV19 and TRBJ1-2; D not resolved. Germline V gene lookup returns CDR1 LNHDA and CDR2 SQIVND (reference sequence). This CDR3 contains 14 residues. Trimming cost V 3 bases and J 2 bases, with 10 bases left between them. CDR3 nucleotide sequence: TGTGCCAGTAGTATGCTATCTGACAACTATGGCTACACCTTC. Protein sequence: CASSMLSDNYGYTF.

This clonotype was detected once. CDR3 residues: CATSESFTTSTDTQYF. The CDR3 nucleotides are TGTGCCACCAGTGAGTCTTTCACAACTAGCACAGATACGCAGTATTTT. V and J are TRBV24-1 and TRBJ2-3; no firm D call. The germline gives CDR1 KGHDR, CDR2 SFDVKD. The CDR3 contains 16 residues. V lost 4 bases, J lost 0 bases, and 13 bases lay in between.

The sample holds a few counts of this clonotype. The V and J genes are TRBV6-1 and TRBJ2-7, with 9 bases aligning to TRBD2. This CDR3 contains 15 residues. Trimming cost V 7 bases and J 4 bases; bases outside gene matches: 11. Germline assignment: CDR1 MNHNS and CDR2 SASEGT. Here the CDR3 DNA reads TGTGCCAGCAAAGACCCCCCAGCGGGGGGATACGAGCAGTACTTC. This codes for CASKDPPAGGYEQYF.